These 15 T cell receptor beta chains were all obtained from the same sample, sequenced in a study of T-cell memory formation after mild COVID-19. TCRdb called the 5' RACE reads again in MiXCR, with one record for every CDR3 protein. The table lists approximately 490,000 distinct CDR3 sequences, over 20% of them singletons. The sample comprised PBMCs or a T cell subset sorted from them (not recorded which). Receptors were obtained from an adult woman who had mild COVID-19 (a few samples of this study predate the infection). Cell type and time point are not known.

This clonotype was observed a handful of times. V gene TRBV6-5 combines with J gene TRBJ2-7; the match to TRBD2 covers 8 bases. V was pared by 5 bases and J by 5 bases, with 11 bases of the junction left unmatched. CDR3 size: 15 residues. Germline lookup yields CDR1 MNHEY and CDR2 SVGAGI. CDR3 loop: CASSALAVTGNEQYF. CDR3 DNA sequence: TGTGCCAGCAGTGCACTAGCGGTCACGGGTAACGAGCAGTACTTC.

This chain connects TRBV6-2 or TRBV6-3 to TRBJ2-7; 9 bases match TRBD1. Germline values: CDR1 MNHEY, CDR2 SVGEGT. The CDR3 length is 15 residues. J gave up 3 bases and V 5 bases, and 8 bases lay outside the gene matches. This CDR3 reads CASSHHGTGIYEQYF. As DNA, the CDR3 is TGTGCCAGCAGTCACCACGGGACAGGGATCTACGAGCAGTACTTC.

The genes are TRBV4-1 and TRBJ1-5; TRBD1 might be the D (5 bases). Trimming stripped 0 bases from V and 6 bases from J, with 12 bases between. This CDR3 contains 15 residues. From germline, CDR1 is MGHRA and CDR2 YSYEKL. The CDR3 DNA is TGCGCCAGCAGCCAAGAGGCAGGGAGGGGTCAGCCCCAGCATTTT. It translates to CASSQEAGRGQPQHF.

In this sample, this clonotype turned up many times. The V gene is TRBV29-1, the J gene TRBJ2-1, with unresolved D. CDR1 SQVTM and CDR2 ANQGSEA come from the germline V gene. Trimming cost V 0 bases and J 8 bases, with 17 bases left between them. The CDR3 has 15 residues. CDR3 nucleotide sequence: TGCAGCGTTGAAGATAGGATAGTAGGGATGGATGAGCAGTTCTTC. Its protein product is CSVEDRIVGMDEQFF.

This clonotype appeared a few times. The rearrangement uses TRBV5-1 and TRBJ2-2; D ambiguous. CDR3 size: 14 residues. Between the trimmed V and J ends, which lost 4 bases and 2 bases, there was a span of 9 bases. Germline V gene lookup returns CDR1 SGHRS and CDR2 YFSETQ. CDR3 amino acids: CASSLSFNTGELFF. CDR3 bases: TGCGCCAGCAGCCTGTCGTTTAACACCGGGGAGCTGTTTTTT.

The chain couples TRBV7-8 to TRBJ2-2; D is uncertain. The CDR3 length is 16 residues. Trimming removed 0 bases at V and 7 bases at J, with 15 bases between. The V gene's germline CDR1 is SGHVS and CDR2 FQNEAQ. This CDR3 reads CASSLALGESLGELFF. The CDR3 coding sequence is TGTGCCAGCAGCTTAGCGCTTGGCGAATCCCTCGGGGAGCTGTTTTTT.

This chain uses TRBV24-1 with TRBJ2-6; TRBD2 is a possible D gene (5 bases). CDR3 length: 16 residues. Trimming removed 6 bases at V and 2 bases at J, with 13 bases between. The germline CDR1 and CDR2 sequences are KGHDR and SFDVKD. Here the CDR3 reads CATSILEDPGANVLTF. The CDR3 DNA follows: TGTGCCACCAGTATCTTGGAGGACCCTGGGGCCAACGTCCTGACTTTC.

Only a few counts were recorded for this clonotype. The chain recombines TRBV5-1 with TRBJ2-7, with D tentatively TRBD1 (6 bases). Germline V lookup: CDR1 SGHRS, CDR2 YFSETQ. CDR3 length: 15 residues. Trimming shortened V by 2 bases and J by 2 bases, and 14 bases separated the two germline ends. CDR3 nucleotide sequence: TGCGCCAGCAGCTTTAGGACAGCGTTGACCTACGAGCAGTACTTC. This gives the protein CASSFRTALTYEQYF.

This clonotype was seen only a few times. The V and J genes are TRBV6-5 and TRBJ2-3; D is ambiguous. Germline assignment: CDR1 MNHEY and CDR2 SVGAGI. With 2 bases removed from V and 2 bases from J, the gap between germline ends came to 5 bases. The CDR3 loop spans 13 amino acids. This CDR3 reads CASSYAFTDTQYF. The CDR3 DNA is TGTGCCAGCAGTTACGCATTCACAGATACGCAGTATTTT.

J is TRBJ1-1 and V is TRBV27; 9 bases are shared with TRBD1. The CDR3 length is 18 residues. Germline CDR1 is MNHEY and CDR2 is SMNVEV (reference sequence). V shed 4 bases and J 1 base; nucleotides not matched to a gene: 13. For the CDR3, the DNA is TGTGCCAGCAGTTATAGCGTCCGCGGGACAGGGAAGAACACTGAAGCTTTCTTT. Encoded protein: CASSYSVRGTGKNTEAFF.

The chain has TRBV3-1 and TRBJ2-3, with a tentative D call TRBD1 (6 bases). The CDR3 totals 17 residues. Trimming removed 4 bases from V and 0 bases from J, with 17 bases in between. The germline CDR1 and CDR2 sequences are LGHDT and YNNKEL (reference sequence). In DNA form, the CDR3 reads TGTGCCAGCAGCCCACGCGGAATGGGGGCCAGCACAGATACGCAGTATTTT. It translates to CASSPRGMGASTDTQYF.

V and J are TRBV20-1 and TRBJ2-3; 10 nucleotides agree with TRBD2. The germline gives CDR1 DFQATT, CDR2 SNEGSKA (reference sequence). V lost 6 bases and J lost 3; bases outside the gene matches: 6. This CDR3 is 14 amino acids long. The CDR3: CSALSGGKTDTQYF. The CDR3 region has the DNA TGCAGTGCCCTTAGCGGGGGGAAGACAGATACGCAGTATTTT.

V usage is TRBV20-1 and J usage is TRBJ2-7, with D possibly being TRBD1 (5 bases). The length of the CDR3 is 12 residues. CDR1 and CDR2 from the germline V gene are DFQATT and SNEGSKA (reference sequence). V dropped 5 bases and J dropped 2 bases, with 10 bases sitting between them. CDR3 amino acids: CSAPRQTYEQYF. The CDR3 DNA reads as TGCAGTGCTCCGAGACAGACCTACGAGCAGTACTTC.

This clonotype was observed a few times. The V and J genes are TRBV15 and TRBJ1-5; 9 bases align to TRBD1. The CDR3 contains 14 residues. Germline CDR1 is LNHNV and CDR2 is YYDKDF (reference sequence). V was pared by 6 bases and J by 7 bases, with 7 bases of the junction left unmatched. The CDR3 protein is CATSTGGSGQPQHF. CDR3 sequence (DNA): TGTGCCACCAGTACAGGGGGCAGTGGGCAGCCCCAGCATTTT.

This clonotype was seen a handful of times. The chain joins TRBV7-9 to TRBJ1-6; 9 nucleotides line up with TRBD1. This CDR3 comprises 14 residues. After removal of 3 bases from V and 9 bases from J, the junction contained 3 bases not matched to a gene. The germline V gene has CDR1 SEHNR and CDR2 FQNEAQ (reference sequence). Here the CDR3 reads CASSLGQGPSPLHF. The CDR3 DNA reads as TGTGCCAGCAGCTTGGGACAGGGTCCTTCACCCCTCCACTTT.